This T cell receptor beta chain was identified in a study of Ad26.COV2.S vaccination and SARS-CoV-2 variants. Study observations and caveats: Following vaccination, spike-specific CD8+ and CD4+ T cell responses reportedly exhibited substantial breadth. The analyses of TCR breadth and depth may have understated the size of total T cell responses. Measurement of non-spike TCR breadth gave similar results in vaccine and placebo recipients.

Comment on this clone: As yet, its antigen is unknown.

Assay: immunoSEQ multiplex PCR; the TCRdb copy retains only in-frame clones and omits some. The data contain about 480,000 clones, 70% to 90% of them singletons. The treatment denotes: some 20 received Ad26.COV2.S at low or high dose, single or two shots; 5 received placebo; per-sample allocation not given. The study sampled participants on day 63 after the first vaccine or placebo injection. This specimen consisted of peripheral blood, obtained in a trial of Ad26.COV2.S vaccine versus placebo. The TCR comes from a person between 18 and 59 years old who received the Ad26.COV2.S COVID-19 vaccine or a placebo.

The CDR3 bases are TGTGCCAGCAGTCACGGGCACACAGATACGCAGTATTTT. Protein: CASSHGHTDTQYF. This chain connects TRBV27 to TRBJ2-3; no clear D gene. Per germline, CDR1 MNHEY and CDR2 SMNVEV (reference sequence). The CDR3 length is 13 residues. Trimming left V 5 bases short and J 2 bases short, with 8 bases between.